This TCR beta chain was profiled in a study of shared clonotypes between healthy human individuals. The wider study: The study drew on two women and a few men aged 18 to 49 as donors. Per-donor plates numbered three CD4 naive, three CD4 memory, two CD8 naive and one CD8 memory.

This CDR3 is built from 18 residues. Looked up from germline, CDR1 is SEHNR and CDR2 is FQNEAQ (reference sequence). The junction had 9 bases not matched to a gene; V was cut back by 2 bases and J by 0 bases. Method: immunoSEQ multiplex PCR; TCRdb's copy keeps in-frame clones and lacks some. The table lists a few hundred thousand clones, less than 98% of them singletons, with 0.057% in the top ten. This sequence originates from a young woman in good health. The chain employs TRBV7-9 and TRBJ2-3; 9 bases are a match to TRBD2. The sequenced sample was naive CD4+ T cells sorted from blood. Stated subset: CD45RA+ positively selected. This CDR3 is CASSLWGSGRSSTDTQYF. The CDR3 DNA follows: TGTGCCAGCAGCTTATGGGGTAGCGGGAGATCTAGCACAGATACGCAGTATTTT.